A single sample is the source of the 21 T cell receptor beta chains below, sequenced in a study of cytomegalovirus exposure and HLA in healthy donors. Using immunoSEQ multiplex PCR, the repertoire was profiled, and TCRdb retains in-frame clones only, with some absent. The table includes roughly 63,000 clones, 89% detected once. The sequenced sample consisted of PBMCs. The source of these receptors is a woman aged 18-30 years in good health and CMV-seronegative.

The chain uses TRBV7-6 and TRBJ2-1; D possibly corresponds to TRBD2 (6 bases). Trimming removed 4 bases at V and 9 bases at J, with 16 bases between. This CDR3 spans 14 amino acids. CDR1 SGHVS and CDR2 FNYEAQ come from the germline V gene. The CDR3 reads CASSSGPGEVEQFF. The CDR3 DNA sequence: TGTGCCAGCAGCTCCGGGCCTGGGGAGGTTGAGCAGTTCTTC.

This chain uses TRBV6-5 with TRBJ2-7, with D possibly matching TRBD1 (5 bases). The CDR3 loop spans 13 amino acids. The germline V gene has CDR1 MNHEY and CDR2 SVGAGI. V dropped 6 bases and J dropped 3 bases, with 12 bases sitting between them. CDR3 amino acids: CASSSDSYYEQYF. CDR3 DNA sequence: TGTGCCAGCAGCTCCGACAGCTACTACGAGCAGTACTTC.

The chain has TRBV6-5 and TRBJ1-1; D is unresolved. With 5 bases removed from V and 1 base from J, the gap between germline ends came to 8 bases. There are 13 residues in the CDR3. Germline CDR1 MNHEY, CDR2 SVGAGI. CDR3 sequence: CASSEKQNTEAFF. As DNA, the CDR3 is TGTGCCAGCAGTGAAAAACAGAACACTGAAGCTTTCTTT.

The chain employs TRBV27 and TRBJ2-5; no firm D call. The CDR3 has 13 amino acids. V gave up 5 bases and J gave up 3 bases, with 10 bases separating them. Germline CDR1 reads MNHEY; CDR2 reads SMNVEV (reference sequence). In DNA form, the CDR3 reads TGTGCCAGCAGTCCGCGGAGAGAAGAGACCCAGTACTTC. Encoded protein: CASSPRREETQYF.

The chain links TRBV2 to TRBJ1-5; D possibly corresponds to TRBD1 (5 bases). CDR3 length equals 15 residues. The ends were cut back, 5 bases at V and 2 bases at J, with 13 bases in the middle. Germline-derived CDR1 and CDR2 are SNHLY and FYNNEI. CDR3 in amino acids: CASSSQGGGNQPQHF. The CDR3 DNA reads TGTGCCAGCAGTTCTCAGGGAGGGGGCAATCAGCCCCAGCATTTT.

The gene calls are TRBV7-2 and TRBJ1-5; D is unclear. The CDR3 contains 14 residues. V was trimmed by 1 base and J by 3 bases, leaving 7 bases between them. Germline V CDR1 and CDR2: SGHTA, FQGNSA. The CDR3 DNA sequence: TGTGCCAGCAGCTTAGGAGGAGACAATCAGCCCCAGCATTTT. Its translation is CASSLGGDNQPQHF.

The chain links TRBV19 to TRBJ1-4; 9 nucleotides match TRBD1. CDR1 and CDR2 from the germline V gene are LNHDA and SQIVND (reference sequence). The CDR3 spans 13 residues. V shed 5 bases and J 7 bases; nucleotides not matched to a gene: 2. In DNA form, the CDR3 reads TGTGCCAGTAGTGGGACAGGGAGTGAAAAACTGTTTTTT. Protein: CASSGTGSEKLFF.

The chain carries TRBV6-5 and TRBJ2-6; D remains ambiguous. Germline V gives CDR1 MNHEY, CDR2 SVGAGI. The CDR3 covers 15 residues. V was cut by 10 bases and J by 0 bases, with 13 bases left in between. As DNA, the CDR3 is TGTGCCACCGTACGCGGAGTCTCTGGGGCCAACGTCCTGACTTTC. As protein: CATVRGVSGANVLTF.

This sequence joins TRBV7-6 and TRBJ1-4; TRBD1 agrees at 9 bases. Looked up from germline, CDR1 is SGHVS and CDR2 is FNYEAQ. The CDR3 sequence is 16 residues long. With V trimmed by 5 bases and J by 8 bases, 12 bases remained unmatched. The CDR3 loop reads CASSGTPGQGGEKLFF. The CDR3 nucleotides read TGTGCCAGCAGCGGAACCCCGGGACAGGGAGGAGAAAAACTGTTTTTT. The full variable domain, in which reference TRBV7-6 and TRBJ1-4 provide the parts outside the CDR3, is GAGVSQSPRYKVTKRGQDVALRCDPISGHVSLYWYRQALGQGPEFLTYFNYEAQQDKSGLPNDRFSAERPEGSISTLTIQRTEQRDSAMYRCASSGTPGQGGEKLFFGSGTQLSVL.

Here the CDR3 DNA reads TGTGCCAGCAGCCCCGGGACTAGCGGGAGGGCAAGCACAGATACGCAGTATTTT. It encodes CASSPGTSGRASTDTQYF. The chain links TRBV7-9 to TRBJ2-3; the match to TRBD2 covers 16 bases. Germline CDR1 reads SEHNR; CDR2 reads FQNEAQ (reference sequence). This CDR3 is built from 18 residues. The trim removed 5 bases at V and 0 bases at J, leaving 5 bases unmatched.

V gene TRBV18 combines with J gene TRBJ2-1; 11 bases agree with TRBD1. The junction had 10 bases not matched to a gene; V was cut back by 4 bases and J by 8 bases. The CDR3 has 16 residues. Looked up from germline, CDR1 is KGHSH and CDR2 is LQKENI. The CDR3 sequence is CASSLSRDRGVDEQFF. CDR3 coding DNA: TGTGCCAGCTCACTTTCCCGGGACAGGGGGGTAGATGAGCAGTTCTTC.

For the CDR3, the DNA is TGCGCCAGCAGCCCGGGACAGGGGGAAAAACTGTTTTTT. Translating gives CASSPGQGEKLFF. The chain links TRBV5-1 to TRBJ1-4, with TRBD1 identical over 10 bases. V was clipped by 4 bases and J by 8 bases; unmatched bases: 2. The CDR3 has 13 residues. Germline V gene lookup returns CDR1 SGHRS and CDR2 YFSETQ. Using reference TRBV5-1 and TRBJ1-4 for the parts outside the CDR3, the full variable domain is KAGVTQTPRYLIKTRGQQVTLSCSPISGHRSVSWYQQTPGQGLQFLFEYFSETQRNKGNFPGRFSGRQFSNSRSEMNVSTLELGDSALYLCASSPGQGEKLFFGSGTQLSVL.

The chain links TRBV11-3 to TRBJ1-1, with TRBD1 identical over 10 bases. Germline V gene lookup returns CDR1 SGHNT and CDR2 YENEEA. The CDR3 runs 15 residues. V was clipped by 5 bases and J by 0 bases; unmatched bases: 3. This chain's CDR3 is CASSPGQGMNTEAFF. The CDR3 DNA follows: TGTGCCAGCAGCCCGGGACAGGGGATGAACACTGAAGCTTTCTTT.

J is TRBJ1-2 and V is TRBV9, with D possibly matching TRBD1 (5 bases). This CDR3 region has 14 residues. Germline assignment: CDR1 SGDLS and CDR2 YYNGEE. V lost 0 bases to trimming and J lost 8 bases, with 14 bases between them. The CDR3 sequence is CASSVGGGTGGYTF. The CDR3 DNA reads as TGTGCCAGCAGCGTAGGAGGAGGGACTGGGGGCTACACCTTC.

The V gene is TRBV11-2, the J gene TRBJ2-7, with 10 bases matching TRBD1. The J segment lost 5 bases and the V segment lost 1 base, leaving 14 bases of the junction unmatched. The CDR3 extends over 18 amino acids. The germline gives CDR1 SGHAT, CDR2 FQNNGV. CDR3 sequence (DNA): TGTGCCAGCAGCTTAGTAAAGCGGGGGAGGGACAGGGGCCACGAGCAGTACTTC. It encodes CASSLVKRGRDRGHEQYF.

The chain carries TRBV27 and TRBJ2-7; D is undetermined. CDR3 length: 12 residues. Germline CDR1 MNHEY, CDR2 SMNVEV (reference sequence). V was shortened by 5 bases and J by 2 bases, with 7 bases between the two germline ends. The CDR3 protein is CASSDNPYEQYF. The CDR3 bases are TGTGCCAGCAGTGACAACCCCTACGAGCAGTACTTC.

V usage is TRBV11-2 and J usage is TRBJ2-5, with D perhaps TRBD2 (6 bases). Germline loops: CDR1 SGHAT, CDR2 FQNNGV. This CDR3 is 14 amino acids long. V was pared by 5 bases and J by 2 bases, with 12 bases between. In DNA form, the CDR3 reads TGTGCCAGCAGCCCCCGGGGACTTCAAGAGACCCAGTACTTC. As protein: CASSPRGLQETQYF.

Only a few counts were recorded for this clone. The rearrangement joins TRBV30 to TRBJ2-7; 7 positions agree with TRBD1. CDR3 length: 12 amino acids. CDR1 is GTSNPN, CDR2 SVGIG, per germline (reference sequence). After removal of 1 base from V and 3 bases from J, the junction contained 0 bases not matched to a gene. The CDR3, as DNA: TGTGCCTGGAGTGCAGGGGGCTACGAGCAGTACTTC. Translation gives CAWSAGGYEQYF. The full variable domain, its missing parts supplied by reference TRBV30 and TRBJ2-7, is SQTIHQWPATLVQPVGSPLSLECTVEGTSNPNLYWYRQAAGRGLQLLFYSVGIGQISSEVPQNLSASRPQDRQFILSSKKLLLSDSGFYLCAWSAGGYEQYFGPGTRLTVT.

This sequence joins TRBV4-2 and TRBJ2-1; 13 bases map to TRBD2. CDR1 is LGHNA, CDR2 YNFKEQ, per germline. CDR3 size: 16 residues. V shed 4 bases and J 9 bases; nucleotides not matched to a gene: 9. The CDR3 DNA sequence: TGTGCCAGCAGCCTCACCGGGACTAGCGGGATTGGTGAGCAGTTCTTC. It codes for CASSLTGTSGIGEQFF.

This chain connects TRBV6-5 to TRBJ1-1; D might be TRBD1 (5 bases). V lost 5 bases and J lost 8, with 12 bases in between. Germline CDR1 and CDR2: MNHEY and SVGAGI. The CDR3 runs 12 residues. For the CDR3, the DNA is TGTGCCAGCAGTGTATGGGGCGGCGAAGCTTTCTTT. Its protein product is CASSVWGGEAFF.

The count of this clone is one. The genes are TRBV6-1 and TRBJ1-5, with D possibly being TRBD1 (6 bases). Deletions cut 4 bases from V and 0 bases from J, with 7 bases between. Germline lookup yields CDR1 MNHNS and CDR2 SASEGT. This CDR3 comprises 14 residues. CDR3 amino acids: CASSARGSNQPQHF. Here the CDR3 DNA reads TGTGCCAGCAGTGCCAGGGGTAGCAATCAGCCCCAGCATTTT.